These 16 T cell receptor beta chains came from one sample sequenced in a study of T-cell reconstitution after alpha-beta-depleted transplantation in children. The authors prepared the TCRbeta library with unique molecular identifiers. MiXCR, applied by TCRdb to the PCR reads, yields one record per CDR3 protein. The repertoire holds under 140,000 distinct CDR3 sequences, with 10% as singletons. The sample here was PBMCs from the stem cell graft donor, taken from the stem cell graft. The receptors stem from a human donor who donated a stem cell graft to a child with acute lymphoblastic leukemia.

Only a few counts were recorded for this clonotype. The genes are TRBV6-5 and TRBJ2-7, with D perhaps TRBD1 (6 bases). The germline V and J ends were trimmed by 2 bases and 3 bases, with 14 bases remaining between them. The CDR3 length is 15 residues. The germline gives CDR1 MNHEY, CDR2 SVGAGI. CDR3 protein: CASSYLQGSSYEQYF. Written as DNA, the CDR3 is TGTGCCAGCAGTTACCTCCAGGGGAGTAGCTACGAGCAGTACTTC.

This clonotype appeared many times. CDR3 amino acids: CASSLLGTGEPGNTIYF. The CDR3 DNA follows: TGTGCCAGCAGCTTATTGGGGACAGGGGAACCTGGAAACACCATATATTTT. The V gene is TRBV7-2, the J gene TRBJ1-3, with 10 nucleotides matching TRBD1. CDR1 and CDR2 (germline): SGHTA, FQGNSA. The V gene end was trimmed by 2 bases and the J gene end by 2 bases; junction bases not matched to a gene: 6. The CDR3 consists of 17 residues.

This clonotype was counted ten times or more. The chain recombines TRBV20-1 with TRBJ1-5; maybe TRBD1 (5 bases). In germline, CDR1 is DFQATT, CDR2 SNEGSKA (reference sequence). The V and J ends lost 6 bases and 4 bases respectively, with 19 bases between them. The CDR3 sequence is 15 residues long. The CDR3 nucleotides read TGCAGTGCAACAGACTCAGGGAGAGGGAATCAGCCCCAGCATTTT. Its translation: CSATDSGRGNQPQHF.

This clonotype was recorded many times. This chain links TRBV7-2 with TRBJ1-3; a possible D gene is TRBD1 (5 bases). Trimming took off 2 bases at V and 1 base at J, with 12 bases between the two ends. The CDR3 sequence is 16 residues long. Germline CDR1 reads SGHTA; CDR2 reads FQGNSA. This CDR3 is CASSLRRDESGNTIYF. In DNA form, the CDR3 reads TGTGCCAGCAGCTTACGCAGGGATGAGTCTGGAAACACCATATATTTT. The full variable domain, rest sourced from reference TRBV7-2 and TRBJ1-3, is GAGVSQSPSNKVTEKGKDVELRCDPISGHTALYWYRQSLGQGLEFLIYFQGNSAPDKSGLPSDRFSAERTGGSVSTLTIQRTQQEDSAVYLCASSLRRDESGNTIYFGEGSWLTVV.

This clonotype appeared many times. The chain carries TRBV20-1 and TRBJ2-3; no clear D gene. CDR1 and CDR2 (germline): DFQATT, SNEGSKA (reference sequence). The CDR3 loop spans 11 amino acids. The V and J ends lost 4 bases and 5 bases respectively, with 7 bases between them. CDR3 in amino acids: CSANHGDTQYF. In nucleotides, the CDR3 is TGCAGTGCTAACCACGGAGATACGCAGTATTTT.

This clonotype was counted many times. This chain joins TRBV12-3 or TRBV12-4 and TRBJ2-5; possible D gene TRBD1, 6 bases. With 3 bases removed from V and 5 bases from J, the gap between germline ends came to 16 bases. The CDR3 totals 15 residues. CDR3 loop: CASSFDQGNRETQYF. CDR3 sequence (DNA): TGTGCCAGCAGTTTCGACCAGGGGAATCGGGAGACCCAGTACTTC.

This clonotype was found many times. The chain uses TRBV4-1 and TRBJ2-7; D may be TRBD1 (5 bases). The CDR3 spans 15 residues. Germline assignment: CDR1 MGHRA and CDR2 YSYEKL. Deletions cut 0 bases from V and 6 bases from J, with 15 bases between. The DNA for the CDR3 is TGCGCCAGCAGCCAAGATCGATCGGGCACAGGCGAGCAGTACTTC. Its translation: CASSQDRSGTGEQYF.

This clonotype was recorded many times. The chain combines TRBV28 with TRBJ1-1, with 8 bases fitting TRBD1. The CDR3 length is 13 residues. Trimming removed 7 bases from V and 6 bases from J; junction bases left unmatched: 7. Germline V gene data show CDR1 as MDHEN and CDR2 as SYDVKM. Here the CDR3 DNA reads TGTGCCAGCATTCCAGGGGGCTTAGCTGAAGCTTTCTTT. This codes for CASIPGGLAEAFF.

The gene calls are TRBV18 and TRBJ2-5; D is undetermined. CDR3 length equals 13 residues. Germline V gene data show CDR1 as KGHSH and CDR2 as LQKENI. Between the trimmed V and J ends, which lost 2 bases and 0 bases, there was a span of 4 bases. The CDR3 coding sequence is TGTGCCAGCTCACCAGGCCACCAAGAGACCCAGTACTTC. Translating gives CASSPGHQETQYF.

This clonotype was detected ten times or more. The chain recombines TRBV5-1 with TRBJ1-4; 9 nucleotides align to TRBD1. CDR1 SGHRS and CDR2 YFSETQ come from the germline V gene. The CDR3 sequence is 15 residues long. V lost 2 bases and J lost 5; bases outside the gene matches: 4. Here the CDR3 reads CASSFGQGSNEKLFF. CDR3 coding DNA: TGCGCCAGCAGCTTCGGACAGGGGTCGAATGAAAAACTGTTTTTT.

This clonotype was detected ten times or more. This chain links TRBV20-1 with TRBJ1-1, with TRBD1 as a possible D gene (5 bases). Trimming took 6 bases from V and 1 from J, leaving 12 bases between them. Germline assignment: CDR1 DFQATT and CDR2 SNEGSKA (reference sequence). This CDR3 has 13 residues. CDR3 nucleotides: TGCAGTGCACCCCGGACACAGAACACTGAAGCTTTCTTT. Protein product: CSAPRTQNTEAFF.

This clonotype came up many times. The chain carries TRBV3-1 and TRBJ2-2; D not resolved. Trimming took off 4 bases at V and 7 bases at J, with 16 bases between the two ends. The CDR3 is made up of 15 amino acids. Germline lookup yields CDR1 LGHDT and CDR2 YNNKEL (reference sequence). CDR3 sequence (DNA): TGTGCCAGCAGCCTCAAGGTTGTTGGGGTCGGGGAGCTGTTTTTT. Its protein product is CASSLKVVGVGELFF.

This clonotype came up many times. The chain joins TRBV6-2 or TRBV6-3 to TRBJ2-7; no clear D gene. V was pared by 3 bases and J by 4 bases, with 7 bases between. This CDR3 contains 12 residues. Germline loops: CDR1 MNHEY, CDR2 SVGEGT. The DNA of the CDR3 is TGTGCCAGCAGTTATGCCGTATACGAGCAGTACTTC. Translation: CASSYAVYEQYF.

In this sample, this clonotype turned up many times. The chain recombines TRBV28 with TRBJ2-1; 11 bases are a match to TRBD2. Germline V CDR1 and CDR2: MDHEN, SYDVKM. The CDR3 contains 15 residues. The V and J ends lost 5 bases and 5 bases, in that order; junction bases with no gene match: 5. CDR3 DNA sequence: TGTGCCAGCAGTCTCCCTAGCGGGAGGCACAATGAGCAGTTCTTC. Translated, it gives CASSLPSGRHNEQFF.

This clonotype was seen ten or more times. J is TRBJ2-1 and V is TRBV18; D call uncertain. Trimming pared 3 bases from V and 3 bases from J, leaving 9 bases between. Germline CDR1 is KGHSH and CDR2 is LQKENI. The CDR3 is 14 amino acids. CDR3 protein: CASSPRSLYNEQFF. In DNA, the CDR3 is TGTGCCAGCTCACCCCGATCGCTCTACAATGAGCAGTTCTTC.

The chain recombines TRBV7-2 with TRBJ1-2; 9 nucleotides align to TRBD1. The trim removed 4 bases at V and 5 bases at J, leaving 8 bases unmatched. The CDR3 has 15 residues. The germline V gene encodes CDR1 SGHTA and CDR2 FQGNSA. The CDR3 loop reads CASSSSGTGSYGYTF. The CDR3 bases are TGTGCCAGCAGCTCATCCGGGACAGGGAGTTATGGCTACACCTTC.